A single T cell receptor beta chain is shown here with its context. The data derive from a study of T cell responses to AZD1222 COVID-19 vaccine. Deletions cut 4 bases from V and 2 bases from J, with 12 bases between. Germline V CDR1 and CDR2: SGHKS, YYEKEE (reference sequence). CDR3 length equals 14 residues. Repertoires were generated with immunoSEQ multiplex PCR, while TCRdb's copy carries only in-frame clones and drops some. Among about 150,000 clones listed, 75% to 90% were seen once. Sequenced material: peripheral blood, taken after recovery from COVID-19. The genes are TRBV5-5 and TRBJ1-2; D might be TRBD1 (5 bases). The receptor comes from an adult who had recovered from COVID-19. CDR3 sequence (DNA): TGTGCCAGCAGCCCGGGGACGGGAAACTATGGCTACACCTTC. It specifies CASSPGTGNYGYTF.